This record covers a single T cell receptor (beta chain). What it recognizes is unknown. These data are taken from a study of cytomegalovirus exposure and HLA in healthy donors. Points from the study as a whole: Several of the most significant clusters were apparently associated with common viral pathogens in a later analysis. Later analysis found that TCR beta chains associated with HLA were more clonally expanded than other, equally common chains.

The PCR employed 60 Vbeta primers together with 13 Jbeta primers. The assay was immunoSEQ multiplex PCR, and TCRdb's table has in-frame clones only and misses some. The sample shows about 110,000 clones, 77% of them seen only once. Healthy bone marrow donors made up the donor group. Though nominally healthy at sampling, donors likely had unrecorded immune exposures. The clonotype comes from a male donor in good health and CMV-seronegative. Sequencing input: PBMCs.

The CDR3 DNA is TGCAGCGCAGAACTTTTAGCGGGAGGGTCCTACGAGCAGTACTTC. Protein sequence: CSAELLAGGSYEQYF. J is TRBJ2-7 and V is TRBV29-1, with 11 positions matching TRBD2. The CDR3 spans 15 residues. Germline-derived CDR1 and CDR2 are SQVTM and ANQGSEA. Trimming took 7 bases from V and 1 from J; bases not matched to a gene: 9.